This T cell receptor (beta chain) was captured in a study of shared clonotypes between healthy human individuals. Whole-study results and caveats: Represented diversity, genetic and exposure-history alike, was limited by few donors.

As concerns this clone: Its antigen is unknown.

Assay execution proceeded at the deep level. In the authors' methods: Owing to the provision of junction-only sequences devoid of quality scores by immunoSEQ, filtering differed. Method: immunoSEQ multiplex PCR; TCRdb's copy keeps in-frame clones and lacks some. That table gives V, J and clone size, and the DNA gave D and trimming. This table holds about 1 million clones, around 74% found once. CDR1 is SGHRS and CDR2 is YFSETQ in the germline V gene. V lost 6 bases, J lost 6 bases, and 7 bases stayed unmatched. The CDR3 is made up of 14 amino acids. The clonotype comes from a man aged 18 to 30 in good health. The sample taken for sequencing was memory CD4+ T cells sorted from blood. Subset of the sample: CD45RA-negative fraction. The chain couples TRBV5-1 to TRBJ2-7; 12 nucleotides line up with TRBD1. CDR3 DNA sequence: TGCGCCAGCACCTCCCGGGACAGGGGGCTCGAGCAGTACTTC. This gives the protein CASTSRDRGLEQYF.